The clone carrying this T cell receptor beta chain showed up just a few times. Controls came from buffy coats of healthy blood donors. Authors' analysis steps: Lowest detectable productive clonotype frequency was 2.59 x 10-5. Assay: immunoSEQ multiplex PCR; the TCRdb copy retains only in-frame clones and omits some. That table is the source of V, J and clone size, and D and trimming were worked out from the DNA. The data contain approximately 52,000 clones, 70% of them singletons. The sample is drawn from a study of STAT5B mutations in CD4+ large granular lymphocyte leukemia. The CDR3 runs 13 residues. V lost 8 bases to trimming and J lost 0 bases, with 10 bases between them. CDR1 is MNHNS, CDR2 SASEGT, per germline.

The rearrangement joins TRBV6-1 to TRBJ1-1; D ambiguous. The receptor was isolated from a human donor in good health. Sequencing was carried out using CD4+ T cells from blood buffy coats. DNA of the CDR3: TGTGCCAGCGCGTACCACATGAACACTGAAGCTTTCTTT. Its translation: CASAYHMNTEAFF.